These 21 T cell receptor beta chains were sequenced from one sample in a study of blood T cell repertoires in COVID-19 (dated by TCRdb to the early 2020s). Libraries came from the immunoSEQ multiplex PCR assay. Here the immuneACCESS table is served through TCRdb, limited to in-frame sequences with V and J called. Missing clones are a known gap in these copies; in checked studies unresolved V genes cover under half, and the rest lacks a known reason. The sample table holds some 250,000 clones, of which 70% to 85% were seen once. About 3.1% of the sample is taken by the ten largest. Material for sequencing was peripheral blood. These receptors were collected from a woman aged 80 or over with acute or convalescent COVID-19.

J is TRBJ1-2 and V is TRBV11-2; D is unclear. The CDR3 runs to 16 residues. Trimming pared 5 bases from V and 0 bases from J, leaving 16 bases between. CDR1 is SGHAT and CDR2 is FQNNGV in the germline V gene. The CDR3 loop is CASSPLLQIANYGYTF. Here the CDR3 DNA reads TGTGCCAGCAGCCCCCTCCTTCAAATAGCTAACTATGGCTACACCTTC.

The rearrangement uses TRBV19 and TRBJ1-6; D uncertain. Looked up from germline, CDR1 is LNHDA and CDR2 is SQIVND (reference sequence). This CDR3 has 16 amino acids. Trimming cost V 1 base and J 7 bases, with 14 bases left between them. CDR3 in DNA: TGTGCCAGTAGTATAGGAACGGGAATGGGGAATTCACCCCTCCACTTT. This codes for CASSIGTGMGNSPLHF.

V usage is TRBV30 and J usage is TRBJ1-5, with TRBD1 as a possible D gene (5 bases). Trimming stripped 2 bases from V and 6 bases from J, with 11 bases between. This CDR3 is built from 13 residues. Per the germline V gene, CDR1 is GTSNPN and CDR2 is SVGIG (reference sequence). The CDR3 region is CAWSRQGSQPQHF. Written as DNA, the CDR3 is TGTGCCTGGAGTCGCCAGGGAAGTCAGCCCCAGCATTTT.

V is TRBV2 and J is TRBJ2-4; D is unclear. The CDR3 is 13 amino acids. Germline V gene sequence: CDR1 SNHLY, CDR2 FYNNEI. Trimming took 3 bases from V and 9 from J, leaving 12 bases between them. The DNA of the CDR3 is TGTGCCAGCAGTGATCTGGGCCGGTCCATTCAGTACTTC. It is translated as CASSDLGRSIQYF.

The chain recombines TRBV20-1 with TRBJ2-5, with 7 bases that match TRBD2. Germline CDR1 and CDR2: DFQATT and SNEGSKA (reference sequence). The CDR3 length is 12 residues. The V gene end was trimmed by 3 bases and the J gene end by 3 bases; junction bases not matched to a gene: 1. Here the CDR3 reads CSASGGEETQYF. CDR3 bases: TGCAGTGCTAGTGGGGGGGAAGAGACCCAGTACTTC.

The chain carries TRBV29-1 and TRBJ1-2; no definite D call. Germline V CDR1 and CDR2: SQVTM, ANQGSEA. This CDR3 spans 13 amino acids. V gave up 4 bases and J gave up 0 bases, with 9 bases separating them. The CDR3 DNA sequence: TGCAGCGTTGTAGAGGGCACTAACTATGGCTACACCTTC. Translating it yields CSVVEGTNYGYTF.

This clone was seen at least ten times. V is TRBV6-5 and J is TRBJ1-2, with D tentatively TRBD1 (5 bases). This CDR3 has 13 residues. Germline V gene sequence: CDR1 MNHEY, CDR2 SVGAGI. Deletions cut 0 bases from V and 6 bases from J, with 8 bases between. CDR3 coding DNA: TGTGCCAGCAGTTACTCGGGGGGAGATGGCTACACCTTC. This translates into CASSYSGGDGYTF.

This rearrangement joins TRBV27 to TRBJ1-2, with D possibly TRBD1 on 6 matching bases. The V gene lost 7 bases and the J gene lost 1 base, with 10 bases spanning the gap. The CDR3 runs 13 residues. Germline V CDR1 and CDR2: MNHEY, SMNVEV (reference sequence). The CDR3 here is CASKDRNNYGYTF. The CDR3 bases are TGTGCCAGCAAAGACAGGAATAACTATGGCTACACCTTC.

The chain carries TRBV24-1 and TRBJ1-1; D call uncertain. This CDR3 is built from 13 residues. Trimming stripped 3 bases from V and 0 bases from J, with 4 bases between. Germline CDR1 and CDR2: KGHDR and SFDVKD. This CDR3 is CATSDNMNTEAFF. CDR3 nucleotide sequence: TGTGCCACCAGTGATAATATGAACACTGAAGCTTTCTTT.

The genes are TRBV30 and TRBJ2-1, with D maybe TRBD1 (6 bases). Germline V gives CDR1 GTSNPN, CDR2 SVGIG (reference sequence). Trimming left V 1 base short and J 8 bases short, with 9 bases between. The CDR3 is 12 residues long. The CDR3 spells CAWSAGGHEQFF. CDR3 coding DNA: TGTGCCTGGAGTGCTGGGGGCCATGAGCAGTTCTTC.

The chain combines TRBV11-2 with TRBJ1-6; possible D gene TRBD1, 5 bases. V was pared by 2 bases and J by 6 bases, with 23 bases between. This CDR3 is built from 19 residues. Germline CDR1 SGHAT, CDR2 FQNNGV. CDR3 nucleotides: TGTGCCAGCAGCTTAAGGCAAGAATCGGGGACTAGGGCTAATTCACCCCTCCACTTT. Translation: CASSLRQESGTRANSPLHF.

The chain carries TRBV5-4 and TRBJ2-3, with 11 positions matching TRBD2. The trim removed 1 base at V and 2 bases at J, leaving 9 bases unmatched. CDR3 length equals 18 residues. Per the germline V gene, CDR1 is SGHNT and CDR2 is YYREEE (reference sequence). The CDR3 nucleotides read TGTGCCAGCAGCTTGTCGCTAGCGGGAGGAGGGGCCACAGATACGCAGTATTTT. This translates into CASSLSLAGGGATDTQYF.

The chain has TRBV18 and TRBJ1-3; TRBD1 matches 7 bases. The CDR3 consists of 15 residues. The J segment lost 0 bases and the V segment lost 3 bases, leaving 2 bases of the junction unmatched. The germline V gene encodes CDR1 KGHSH and CDR2 LQKENI. The CDR3 sequence is CASSPRDSSGNTIYF. The CDR3 nucleotides read TGTGCCAGCTCACCGCGGGACAGCTCTGGAAACACCATATATTTT.

The CDR3 bases are TGTGCCACCAGCAGACCATCGACAGGGGAGGCCACCATATATTTT. Its protein is CATSRPSTGEATIYF. The chain combines TRBV15 with TRBJ1-3; TRBD1 matches at 8 bases. Germline lookup yields CDR1 LNHNV and CDR2 YYDKDF (reference sequence). V shed 2 bases and J 9 bases; nucleotides not matched to a gene: 9. This CDR3 comprises 15 residues.

The chain links TRBV27 to TRBJ1-1; D is undetermined. This CDR3 has 13 residues. Trimming pared 3 bases from V and 6 bases from J, leaving 11 bases between. Germline CDR1 is MNHEY and CDR2 is SMNVEV (reference sequence). CDR3 nucleotide sequence: TGTGCCAGCAGTTTGCTAGGGCGGGCTGAAGCTTTCTTT. Protein: CASSLLGRAEAFF.

This chain uses TRBV5-1 with TRBJ2-7, with 7 bases fitting TRBD1. Germline V gene lookup returns CDR1 SGHRS and CDR2 YFSETQ. V was clipped by 0 bases and J by 1 base; unmatched bases: 7. CDR3 size: 16 residues. CDR3 nucleotide sequence: TGCGCCAGCAGCTTGGGAACAGGGGTAAGTTCCTACGAGCAGTACTTC. Translation gives CASSLGTGVSSYEQYF.

V usage is TRBV7-5 and J usage is TRBJ2-3; the table's D call, TRBD2, was not checked against the DNA. TRBV7-5 is a pseudogene locus. CDR3 length: 20 residues. The CDR3 loop is CARSPSGSGTLPSSTDTQYF. CDR3 nucleotide sequence: TGTGCCAGAAGCCCCTCCGGAAGCGGGACACTCCCTTCTAGCACAGATACGCAGTATTTT.

V usage is TRBV18 and J usage is TRBJ1-2, with 8 bases that match TRBD1. CDR3 length: 13 amino acids. Germline assignment: CDR1 KGHSH and CDR2 LQKENI. V shed 3 bases and J 12 bases; nucleotides not matched to a gene: 9. The DNA for the CDR3 is TGTGCCAGCTCACCTTCGTCCGACAGGGGTAACACCTTC. Translating it yields CASSPSSDRGNTF.

The table lists this clone with a few counts. The genes are TRBV7-6 and TRBJ1-5; the D gene is possibly TRBD1 (5 bases). The CDR3 length is 15 residues. Germline loops: CDR1 SGHVS, CDR2 FNYEAQ. V lost 2 bases and J lost 2, with 10 bases in between. The CDR3 loop is CASSLWGERNQPQHF. The CDR3 nucleotides read TGTGCCAGCAGCTTATGGGGGGAGCGCAATCAGCCCCAGCATTTT.

This clone was recorded only once. This chain links TRBV6-2 or TRBV6-3 with TRBJ1-2; possibly TRBD1 for D (6 bases). The CDR3 sequence is 13 residues long. CDR1 is MNHEY and CDR2 is SVGEGT in the germline V gene. Trimming removed 6 bases from V and 6 bases from J, with 14 bases in between. This CDR3 reads CASSPRTENGYTF. CDR3 in DNA: TGTGCCAGCAGCCCCAGGACAGAAAATGGCTACACCTTC.

The rearrangement uses TRBV7-2 and TRBJ2-1; no reliable D call. CDR1 is SGHTA and CDR2 is FQGNSA in the germline V gene. The CDR3 covers 15 residues. The V end was cut by 5 bases, the J end by 0 bases, with 11 bases between. The CDR3 sequence: CASSLDLSSYNEQFF. The CDR3 nucleotides read TGTGCCAGCAGCCTCGACTTGAGCTCCTACAATGAGCAGTTCTTC.